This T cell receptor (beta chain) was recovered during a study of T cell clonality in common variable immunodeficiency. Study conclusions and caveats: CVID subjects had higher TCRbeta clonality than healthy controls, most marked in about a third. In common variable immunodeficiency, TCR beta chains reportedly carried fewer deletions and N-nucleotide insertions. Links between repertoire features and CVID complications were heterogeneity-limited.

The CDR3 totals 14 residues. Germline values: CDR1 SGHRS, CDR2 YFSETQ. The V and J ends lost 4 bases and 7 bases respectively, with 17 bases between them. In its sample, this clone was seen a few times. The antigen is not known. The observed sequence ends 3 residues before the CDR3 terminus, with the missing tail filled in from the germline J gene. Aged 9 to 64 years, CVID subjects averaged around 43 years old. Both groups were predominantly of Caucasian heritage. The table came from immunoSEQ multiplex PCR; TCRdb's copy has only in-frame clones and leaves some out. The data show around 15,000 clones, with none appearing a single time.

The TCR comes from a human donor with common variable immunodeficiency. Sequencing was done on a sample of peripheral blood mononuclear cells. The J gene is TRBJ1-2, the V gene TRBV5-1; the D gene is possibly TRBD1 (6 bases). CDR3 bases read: TGCGCCAGCAGCCAGACAGGTCTACCCTCTGGC. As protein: CASSQTGLPSG. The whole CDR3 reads CASSQTGLPSGYTF.